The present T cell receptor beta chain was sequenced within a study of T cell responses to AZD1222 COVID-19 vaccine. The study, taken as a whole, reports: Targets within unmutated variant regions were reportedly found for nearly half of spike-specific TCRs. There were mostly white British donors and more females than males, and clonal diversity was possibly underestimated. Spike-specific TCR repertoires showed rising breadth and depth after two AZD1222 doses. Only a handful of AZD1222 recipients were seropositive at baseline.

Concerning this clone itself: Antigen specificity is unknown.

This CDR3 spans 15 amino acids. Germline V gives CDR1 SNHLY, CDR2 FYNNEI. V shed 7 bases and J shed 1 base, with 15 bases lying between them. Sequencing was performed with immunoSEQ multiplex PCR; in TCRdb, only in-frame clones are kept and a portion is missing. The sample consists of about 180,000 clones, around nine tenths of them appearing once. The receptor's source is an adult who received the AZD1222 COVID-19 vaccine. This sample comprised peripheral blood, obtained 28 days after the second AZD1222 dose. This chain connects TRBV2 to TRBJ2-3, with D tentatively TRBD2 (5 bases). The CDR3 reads CASILLAQGTDTQYF. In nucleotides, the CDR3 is TGTGCCAGCATCCTGCTAGCTCAAGGCACAGATACGCAGTATTTT.